These 23 T cell receptor beta chains were all obtained from the same sample, sequenced in a study of blood T cell repertoires in COVID-19. TCRdb keeps only in-frame clones here, not all; method: immunoSEQ multiplex PCR. The table has 250,000 to 350,000 clones, roughly 84% seen once. The sequencing sample was made of peripheral blood. Every receptor here comes from a human donor with COVID-19, enrolled during active disease. The donor label of this sample is uncertain.

The chain uses TRBV5-1 and TRBJ2-7, with D possibly matching TRBD1 (5 bases). The CDR3 totals 14 residues. Germline values: CDR1 SGHRS, CDR2 YFSETQ. V lost 1 base and J lost 2, with 10 bases in between. The CDR3 bases are TGCGCCAGCAGCTTGAATGCAGGGCCCTACGAGCAGTACTTC. Translating gives CASSLNAGPYEQYF.

Here the CDR3 DNA reads TGTGCCAGTAGTCCCGGGACAGGGGGCGTAACACCCCTCCACTTT. Amino acids: CASSPGTGGVTPLHF. The chain has TRBV19 and TRBJ1-6, with 12 bases fitting TRBD1. CDR1 LNHDA and CDR2 SQIVND come from the germline V gene (reference sequence). The CDR3 sequence is 15 residues long. Trimming removed 5 bases from V and 11 bases from J; junction bases left unmatched: 7.

The CDR3 DNA sequence: TGTGCCAGCAGTTTGGCGGAGACCTATGGCTACACCTTC. Its translation is CASSLAETYGYTF. V is TRBV6-2 or TRBV6-3 and J is TRBJ1-2, with D hard to call. Per germline, CDR1 MNHEY and CDR2 SVGEGT. The CDR3 sequence is 13 residues long. Trimming removed 4 bases at V and 4 bases at J, with 10 bases between.

Remarks on this clone: In the same sample, other DNA sequences code for this CDR3. The rearrangement joins TRBV5-1 to TRBJ1-5, with 7 bases matching TRBD1. The CDR3 loop spans 15 amino acids. Trimming removed 0 bases from V and 0 bases from J; junction bases left unmatched: 0. From germline, CDR1 is SGHRS and CDR2 YFSETQ. The CDR3 loop is CASSLGDSSNQPQHF. The DNA for the CDR3 is TGCGCCAGCAGCTTGGGGGACAGTAGCAATCAGCCCCAGCATTTT. Together with reference TRBV5-1 and TRBJ1-5, the CDR3 gives the full variable domain: KAGVTQTPRYLIKTRGQQVTLSCSPISGHRSVSWYQQTPGQGLQFLFEYFSETQRNKGNFPGRFSGRQFSNSRSEMNVSTLELGDSALYLCASSLGDSSNQPQHFGDGTRLSIL.

A few counts support this clone. This rearrangement joins TRBV11-2 to TRBJ1-1, with 7 nucleotides matching TRBD1. This CDR3 is 13 amino acids long. The germline CDR1 and CDR2 sequences are SGHAT and FQNNGV. V lost 4 bases, J lost 5 bases, and 4 bases stayed unmatched. The CDR3 coding sequence is TGTGCCAGCAGCTCCCAGACAGGGACTGAAGCTTTCTTT. Encoded protein: CASSSQTGTEAFF.

Concerning this clone: Given a much more abundant clone one base away, this may be a read error. The DNA for the CDR3 is TGTGCCAGCAGCCAGGGACAGGGGAACTATGGCTACACCTTC. Amino acid sequence: CASSQGQGNYGYTF. V gene TRBV7-9 combines with J gene TRBJ1-2, with 10 positions matching TRBD1. Germline CDR1 and CDR2: SEHNR and FQNEAQ (reference sequence). The CDR3 loop spans 14 amino acids. Unmatched junction bases numbered 2, after V lost 5 bases and J lost 2 bases.

The chain combines TRBV28 with TRBJ1-2, with TRBD1 as a possible D gene (6 bases). The CDR3 spans 14 residues. V lost 8 bases and J 7 bases, leaving 20 bases between the germline ends. Germline loops: CDR1 MDHEN, CDR2 SYDVKM. The CDR3 DNA is TGTGCCAGCCTTGGGGGGGGCGCGGAGATTGGCTACACCTTC. Its protein product is CASLGGGAEIGYTF.

This clone was seen only a few times. The chain links TRBV28 to TRBJ1-1; D is undetermined. Germline values: CDR1 MDHEN, CDR2 SYDVKM. The CDR3 sequence is 17 residues long. V lost 4 bases to trimming and J lost 5 bases, with 23 bases between them. This CDR3 reads CASSSHPGAGARTEAFF. DNA of the CDR3: TGTGCCAGCAGTTCCCACCCTGGTGCGGGAGCGCGAACTGAAGCTTTCTTT.

The V call is TRBV19, the J call TRBJ1-5; 7 bases are a match to TRBD1. CDR1 and CDR2 from the germline V gene are LNHDA and SQIVND (reference sequence). The CDR3 loop spans 15 amino acids. V shed 5 bases, J shed 2 bases, and the junction held 6 bases outside the gene matches. DNA for the CDR3: TGTGCCAGTAGTCCACAGGGGCTCGGCAATCAGCCCCAGCATTTT. As protein: CASSPQGLGNQPQHF.

This clone was detected once. The rearrangement uses TRBV19 and TRBJ1-2; no firm D call. The germline V and J ends were trimmed by 5 bases and 0 bases, with 13 bases remaining between them. The CDR3 runs to 15 residues. Germline CDR1 and CDR2: LNHDA and SQIVND (reference sequence). CDR3 protein: CASSPQSEANYGYTF. In DNA, the CDR3 is TGTGCCAGTAGTCCTCAGAGCGAAGCTAACTATGGCTACACCTTC.

The CDR3 DNA reads TGTGCCAGCAGGACCGACAGGGGTGAGCAGTTCTTC. Amino acid sequence: CASRTDRGEQFF. The V call is TRBV2, the J call TRBJ2-1; 8 nucleotides agree with TRBD1. J lost 9 bases, V lost 6 bases, and 4 bases had no gene match. This CDR3 is 12 amino acids long. Germline V gene lookup returns CDR1 SNHLY and CDR2 FYNNEI.

The chain recombines TRBV5-1 with TRBJ2-4, with D tentatively TRBD2 (6 bases). Germline V gene sequence: CDR1 SGHRS, CDR2 YFSETQ. V was cut by 0 bases and J by 8 bases, with 18 bases left in between. CDR3 length equals 16 residues. The CDR3 reads CASSLGGGMNTYIQYF. CDR3 nucleotides: TGCGCCAGCAGCTTGGGCGGAGGGATGAATACGTACATTCAGTACTTC. Combining the CDR3 with reference TRBV5-1 and TRBJ2-4 gives the whole variable domain KAGVTQTPRYLIKTRGQQVTLSCSPISGHRSVSWYQQTPGQGLQFLFEYFSETQRNKGNFPGRFSGRQFSNSRSEMNVSTLELGDSALYLCASSLGGGMNTYIQYFGAGTRLSVL.

This chain joins TRBV7-2 and TRBJ1-4; D is unclear. This CDR3 contains 17 residues. Germline values: CDR1 SGHTA, CDR2 FQGNSA. V lost 2 bases and J lost 5, with 18 bases in between. CDR3 sequence reads: CASSLWGVGIQNEKLFF. Written as DNA, the CDR3 is TGTGCCAGCAGCTTATGGGGAGTTGGTATTCAGAATGAAAAACTGTTTTTT.

This clone was observed a single time. The genes are TRBV30 and TRBJ1-5, with 8 bases that match TRBD1. Trimming took 6 bases from V and 7 from J; bases not matched to a gene: 5. The germline CDR1 and CDR2 sequences are GTSNPN and SVGIG (reference sequence). There are 12 residues in the CDR3. The CDR3 protein is CACGGDRQPQHF. In DNA form, the CDR3 reads TGTGCCTGTGGAGGGGACAGGCAGCCCCAGCATTTT.

This sequence joins TRBV29-1 and TRBJ2-2; 12 positions match TRBD2. Germline V CDR1 and CDR2: SQVTM, ANQGSEA. The CDR3 has 14 residues. The ends lost 4 bases at V and 5 bases at J; junction bases unmatched: 2. The CDR3 here is CSVATSGSTGELFF. The CDR3 nucleotides read TGCAGCGTTGCGACTAGCGGGAGTACCGGGGAGCTGTTTTTT.

This chain connects TRBV7-3 to TRBJ1-1, with 11 positions matching TRBD1. This CDR3 has 14 amino acids. The germline CDR1 and CDR2 sequences are SGHTA and FQGTGA. After removal of 5 bases from V and 4 bases from J, the junction contained 3 bases not matched to a gene. This CDR3 is CASSPGTGGTEAFF. DNA for the CDR3: TGTGCCAGCAGCCCCGGGACAGGGGGCACTGAAGCTTTCTTT.

The chain employs TRBV27 and TRBJ2-5, with 9 bases that match TRBD2. Germline V lookup: CDR1 MNHEY, CDR2 SMNVEV (reference sequence). Losses at the gene ends were 3 bases for V and 1 base for J; bases not matched to a gene: 3. The CDR3 is made up of 15 amino acids. CDR3 region: CASSLWREGQETQYF. For the CDR3, the DNA is TGTGCCAGCAGTTTGTGGCGGGAGGGCCAAGAGACCCAGTACTTC.

This clone was found once. The rearrangement links TRBV28 to TRBJ2-7; 11 bases map to TRBD1. Germline V gives CDR1 MDHEN, CDR2 SYDVKM. The junction had 6 bases not matched to a gene; V was cut back by 5 bases and J by 3 bases. The CDR3 is 15 residues long. The CDR3: CASSPRTGGFYEQYF. CDR3 sequence (DNA): TGTGCCAGCAGTCCCCGGACAGGGGGCTTCTACGAGCAGTACTTC.

In its sample, this clone was seen once. The chain couples TRBV7-8 to TRBJ2-3, with 8 nucleotides matching TRBD2. The CDR3 has 17 residues. The ends lost 5 bases at V and 1 base at J; junction bases unmatched: 11. Germline V gives CDR1 SGHVS, CDR2 FQNEAQ. DNA of the CDR3: TGTGCCAGCAGCCCCTCGGGTTCGGGGGGGGGCACAGATACGCAGTATTTT. It codes for CASSPSGSGGGTDTQYF. Drawing the rest from reference TRBV7-8 and TRBJ2-3, the complete variable domain is GAGVSQSPRYKVAKRGQDVALRCDPISGHVSLFWYQQALGQGPEFLTYFQNEAQLDKSGLPSDRFFAERPEGSVSTLKIQRTQQEDSAVYLCASSPSGSGGGTDTQYFGPGTRLTVL.

This chain joins TRBV6-5 and TRBJ2-7; TRBD1 matches 7 bases. The ends lost 5 bases at V and 3 bases at J; junction bases unmatched: 7. The CDR3 is 14 residues long. Per the germline V gene, CDR1 is MNHEY and CDR2 is SVGAGI. The CDR3 sequence: CASSRNRDSYEQYF. CDR3 in DNA: TGTGCCAGCAGTCGTAACCGGGACAGCTACGAGCAGTACTTC.

The V and J genes are TRBV19 and TRBJ2-3; D might be TRBD2 (6 bases). The CDR3 has 15 residues. Germline lookup yields CDR1 LNHDA and CDR2 SQIVND (reference sequence). V was cut by 5 bases and J by 6 bases, with 18 bases left in between. Here the CDR3 DNA reads TGTGCCAGTAGTTCCCGACTAGGAAGAGGTGATACGCAGTATTTT. Its translation is CASSSRLGRGDTQYF.

The gene calls are TRBV6-5 and TRBJ2-7; 8 positions agree with TRBD1. Per the germline V gene, CDR1 is MNHEY and CDR2 is SVGAGI. The CDR3 consists of 15 residues. V dropped 6 bases and J dropped 3; count of bases not matched to a gene: 10. DNA for the CDR3: TGTGCCAGCAGCCCCTTACAGGGGGACTTCTACGAGCAGTACTTC. Its protein product is CASSPLQGDFYEQYF.

The V gene is TRBV25-1, the J gene TRBJ2-2, with 9 bases lining up with TRBD2. Germline CDR1 is MGHDK and CDR2 is SYGVNS. The junction had 18 bases not matched to a gene; V was cut back by 9 bases and J by 7 bases. The length of the CDR3 is 17 residues. The CDR3 spells CASQAAGGPIGGGELFF. CDR3 DNA sequence: TGTGCCAGTCAGGCGGCGGGAGGGCCGATTGGCGGCGGGGAGCTGTTTTTT.